These T cell receptor beta chains were read from a single sample in a study of response to subunit inactivated influenza vaccine. A single record per CDR3 protein comes from TCRdb applying MiXCR to the RT-PCR reads. The top ten clones hold over 9.5% of a sample with 500,000 or so distinct CDR3 sequences, around 9.9% of them seen once. This specimen was PBMCs from blood, taken 45 days after vaccination. These receptors all come from a man aged 50-59 years who received an inactivated influenza vaccine. Each CDR3 is given with its conserved first and last residue. Fields, in order: V gene, J gene, CDR3 protein.

TRBV5-4	TRBJ1-1	CASSPVGENTEAFF
TRBV7-2	TRBJ2-7	CASSLVGQGFDSYEQYF
TRBV6-5	TRBJ2-7	CASSSPVRGLEDEQYF
TRBV7-9	TRBJ1-2	CASSSDRTNAGYTF
TRBV10-3	TRBJ2-7	CAISESRGRDEQYF
TRBV7-9	TRBJ1-3	CASSLSQGASGNTIYF
TRBV5-4	TRBJ2-4	CASSLGDRGSNIQYF
TRBV7-2	TRBJ2-3	CASSPASVRGRADTQYF
TRBV5-6	TRBJ2-7	CASSDRKSSYEQYF
TRBV10-3	TRBJ2-7	CAISEARSYEQYF
TRBV27	TRBJ2-2	CASSLTTGTGELFF
TRBV6-2/TRBV6-3	TRBJ2-1	CASSYSIGGDSYNEQFF
TRBV27	TRBJ2-2	CASSWVGGSVNTGELFF
TRBV2	TRBJ2-1	CASSFAGASYNEQFF
TRBV27	TRBJ1-4	CASKDTGGVWETNEKLFF
TRBV5-1	TRBJ2-5	CASSLVGNRVEGQETQYF
TRBV11-2	TRBJ2-2	CASTASGGRGGELFF
TRBV11-2	TRBJ2-7	CASSSPGLAAAQYF
TRBV18	TRBJ2-7	CASSPGGTSGNEQYF
TRBV7-9	TRBJ2-1	CASSLIGRGNEQFF
TRBV10-3	TRBJ1-2	CAISWGNEGYGYTF
TRBV10-2	TRBJ2-2	CASRFGGAGELFF
TRBV20-1	TRBJ2-7	CSASRGGGPEQYF
TRBV30	TRBJ2-3	CAWGGLDTQYF
TRBV27	TRBJ1-5	CASSRLGGLRNQPQHF
TRBV6-1	TRBJ2-7	CASSSSVEGVSRQYF
TRBV7-3	TRBJ2-3	CASSSMTTTDTQYF
TRBV29-1	TRBJ2-5	CSVEVGETQYF
TRBV10-3	TRBJ2-3	CAISSGHTDTQYF
TRBV24-1	TRBJ2-5	CATSDLGQEFYF
TRBV12-3/TRBV12-4	TRBJ2-4	CASSIFAENIQYF
TRBV7-9	TRBJ2-7	CASSLWTTPYEQYF
TRBV28	TRBJ2-7	CASSLFGGGSYEQYF
TRBV7-2	TRBJ2-3	CASSVWATDTQYF
TRBV7-2	TRBJ1-4	CASSSGSREKLFF
TRBV12-3/TRBV12-4	TRBJ1-3	CASRQGATGNTIYF
TRBV12-3/TRBV12-4	TRBJ1-3	CASSLDLGIGWNTIYF
TRBV12-3/TRBV12-4	TRBJ1-5	CASSIQNQPQHF
TRBV7-9	TRBJ2-7	CASSSLASTEQYF
TRBV7-9	TRBJ2-2	CASSTLGKRGELFF
TRBV20-1	TRBJ2-7	CSARGTGQGSYEQYF
TRBV14	TRBJ1-1	CASSQDRFVAFF
TRBV6-1	TRBJ2-1	CASAQGGLQRAGEQFF
TRBV11-2	TRBJ2-3	CASSSDRDERDTQYF
TRBV24-1	TRBJ2-1	CATSQGGTGDGEQFF
TRBV6-5	TRBJ2-5	CASSPSGSGWSQYF
TRBV20-1	TRBJ2-5	CSASLSTSQETQYF
TRBV6-1	TRBJ1-5	CASSPEERHQPQHF
TRBV7-9	TRBJ2-3	CASSFDRYTDTQYF
TRBV12-3/TRBV12-4	TRBJ2-7	CASSSLTYFYEQYF
TRBV7-2	TRBJ2-7	CASSLGPGAGEQYF
TRBV24-1	TRBJ2-3	CATSDLQRDTQYF
TRBV9	TRBJ2-7	CASSVSPTVHEQYF
TRBV11-2	TRBJ1-2	CASSPTGVGSGYTF
TRBV2	TRBJ1-1	CASSETGTNTEAFF
TRBV12-3/TRBV12-4	TRBJ2-1	CASTFEYSYNEQFF
TRBV6-2/TRBV6-3	TRBJ1-2	CASSNRAGGYTF
TRBV3-1	TRBJ2-7	CASSPPTGNEQYF